This record looks at one T cell receptor beta chain sequence and its context. This table comes from immunoSEQ multiplex PCR, and its TCRdb copy is limited to in-frame clones, with some not included. The table shows around 80,000 clones, with roughly 80% occurring only once. The sample originates from a study of T cell responses to AZD1222 COVID-19 vaccine. The sequence was collected from an adult who received the AZD1222 COVID-19 vaccine. The material was peripheral blood, obtained 28 days after the second AZD1222 dose.

The CDR3 DNA is TGTGCCAGCAGTCCCGACAGGCAAGAGACCCAGTACTTC. The encoded protein is CASSPDRQETQYF. The V call is TRBV6-6, the J call TRBJ2-5; D might be TRBD1 (6 bases). V lost 5 bases, J lost 2 bases, and 9 bases lay in between. The CDR3 contains 13 residues. The V gene's germline CDR1 is MNHNY and CDR2 SVGAGI (reference sequence).